A single sample is the source of the 16 T cell receptor beta chains below, sequenced in a study of vaccination and CD4 T cells after COVID-19. The Oncomine TCR Beta short-read assay was what sequenced the DNA obtained from cultured CD4+ T cells. Via MiXCR, TCRdb re-called the PCR reads, giving one row per CDR3 protein. The sample records some 17,000 distinct CDR3 sequences, under 55% being singletons. These TCRs are of unknown antigen specificity. Treatment denoted: 10-day PBMC culture with coronavirus spike peptide pools or control peptides (ViraFEST assay). Sequences were derived from CD4+ T cells from blood, cultured in vitro, sampled before SARS-CoV-2 vaccination. The receptors stem from a human donor who had recovered from COVID-19.

This chain connects TRBV7-8 to TRBJ1-1; D may be TRBD1 (5 bases). The CDR3 has 15 residues. Germline V CDR1 and CDR2: SGHVS, FQNEAQ. The V end lost 4 bases, the J end lost 5 bases, and 17 bases lay between the germline ends. This CDR3 reads CASSSQPGGWTEAFF. The CDR3 coding sequence is TGTGCCAGCAGCTCCCAGCCCGGGGGATGGACTGAAGCTTTCTTT.

The chain is built from TRBV20-1 and TRBJ2-2, with a weak D call TRBD2 (6 bases). Germline values: CDR1 DFQATT, CDR2 SNEGSKA (reference sequence). Trimming took 7 bases from V and 6 from J, leaving 12 bases between them. The CDR3 runs to 12 residues. CDR3 coding DNA: TGCAGTGGGCTAGCGTCCGCCGGGGAGCTGTTTTTT. This sequence encodes CSGLASAGELFF.

The chain couples TRBV5-4 to TRBJ2-7, with D tentatively TRBD2 (5 bases). V was clipped by 4 bases and J by 0 bases, with 20 bases between them. Germline lookup yields CDR1 SGHNT and CDR2 YYREEE (reference sequence). There are 17 residues in the CDR3. The CDR3 DNA reads as TGTGCCAGCAGCAAAGAAATTCACGGTGGGAGCTCCTACGAGCAGTACTTC. Amino acid sequence: CASSKEIHGGSSYEQYF. Full variable domain (remainder filled in from reference TRBV5-4 and TRBJ2-7): ETGVTQSPTHLIKTRGQQVTLRCSSQSGHNTVSWYQQALGQGPQFIFQYYREEENGRGNFPPRFSGLQFPNYSSELNVNALELDDSALYLCASSKEIHGGSSYEQYFGPGTRLTVT.

The chain is built from TRBV6-2 or TRBV6-3 and TRBJ1-2, with TRBD1 identical over 9 bases. CDR1 and CDR2 (germline): MNHEY, SVGEGT. The CDR3 length is 13 residues. Unmatched junction bases numbered 5, after V lost 6 bases and J lost 6 bases. The DNA for the CDR3 is TGTGCCAGCAGCCCCGGGACAGGGCATGGCTACACCTTC. It specifies CASSPGTGHGYTF.

This chain's CDR3 is CATSRGQGEQPQHF. The CDR3 DNA is TGTGCCACCAGCAGGGGCCAGGGTGAACAGCCCCAGCATTTT. This sequence joins TRBV15 and TRBJ1-5, with D maybe TRBD1 (5 bases). V was trimmed by 3 bases and J by 7 bases, leaving 13 bases between them. Germline loops: CDR1 LNHNV, CDR2 YYDKDF (reference sequence). CDR3 size: 14 residues.

The table lists this clonotype with a few counts. The limits of the CDR3 on the DNA are not certain, so only TCRdb's listed CDR3 is given. This chain uses TRBV6-1 with TRBJ1-1. Per germline, CDR1 MNHNS and CDR2 SASEGT. With termini counted, the CDR3 has 15 amino acids. The chain's CDR3 is CASSTSGSGFAEAFF.

V gene TRBV4-2 combines with J gene TRBJ2-3; D gene unclear. Trimming stripped 4 bases from V and 4 bases from J, with 3 bases between. CDR3 length equals 11 residues. Germline CDR1 and CDR2: LGHNA and YNFKEQ. Here the CDR3 reads CASSPADTQYF. Written as DNA, the CDR3 is TGTGCCAGCAGCCCGGCAGATACGCAGTATTTT.

V gene TRBV19 combines with J gene TRBJ2-2, with 11 bases identical to TRBD2. This CDR3 is built from 14 residues. CDR1 and CDR2 from the germline V gene are LNHDA and SQIVND (reference sequence). Germline trimming cut 4 bases from V and 9 bases from J; bases unmatched to any gene: 4. CDR3 loop: CASSTTSGGRELFF. The CDR3 DNA reads as TGTGCCAGTAGTACCACTAGCGGGGGCAGGGAGCTGTTTTTT.

Only a few counts were recorded for this clonotype. The rearrangement uses TRBV15 and TRBJ2-5; 8 bases are shared with TRBD1. J gave up 3 bases and V 11 bases, and 8 bases lay outside the gene matches. This CDR3 has 13 amino acids. Germline V lookup: CDR1 LNHNV, CDR2 YYDKDF (reference sequence). The CDR3 DNA reads TGTGCCGCAACGACAGGGGCGGAAGAGACCCAGTACTTC. It translates to CAATTGAEETQYF.

The V call is TRBV5-6, the J call TRBJ2-1, with a weak D call TRBD2 (6 bases). The CDR3 consists of 15 residues. Germline V gene sequence: CDR1 SGHDT, CDR2 YYEEEE. V was trimmed by 3 bases and J by 0 bases, leaving 10 bases between them. CDR3 DNA sequence: TGTGCCAGCAGCTCTAGCGTCCCCTCCTACAATGAGCAGTTCTTC. As protein: CASSSSVPSYNEQFF.

This clonotype turned up a few times. This chain uses TRBV10-3 with TRBJ2-2, with TRBD1 matching 8 bases. Germline assignment: CDR1 ENHRY and CDR2 SYGVKD. V shed 8 bases and J 6 bases; nucleotides not matched to a gene: 8. This CDR3 is 14 amino acids long. The CDR3 loop reads CAIGGQGSSGELFF. CDR3 nucleotide sequence: TGTGCCATCGGAGGACAGGGATCGTCCGGGGAGCTGTTTTTT.

The V and J genes are TRBV7-6 and TRBJ2-2; possibly TRBD2 for D (6 bases). The germline gives CDR1 SGHVS, CDR2 FNYEAQ. CDR3 length: 14 residues. V lost 8 bases, J lost 1 base, and 11 bases lay in between. The CDR3 spells CASARRGNTGELFF. The CDR3, as DNA: TGTGCCAGCGCCCGGAGGGGGAACACCGGGGAGCTGTTTTTT.

This clonotype was counted only a few times. CDR3: CSANRGGPYGYTF. The CDR3, as DNA: TGCAGTGCTAACCGCGGGGGGCCCTATGGCTACACCTTC. The J gene is TRBJ1-2, the V gene TRBV20-1; D is possibly TRBD1 (6 bases). Trimming shortened V by 4 bases and J by 4 bases, and 13 bases separated the two germline ends. The CDR3 totals 13 residues. CDR1 is DFQATT, CDR2 SNEGSKA, per germline (reference sequence).

V gene TRBV12-3 or TRBV12-4 combines with J gene TRBJ1-1, with a possible D match to TRBD1 (5 bases). Trimming stripped 6 bases from V and 3 bases from J, with 14 bases between. The CDR3 is 14 residues long. The CDR3 loop is CASRERRDYTEAFF. CDR3 in DNA: TGTGCCAGCAGGGAACGACGGGACTACACTGAAGCTTTCTTT.

The chain links TRBV2 to TRBJ2-5, with TRBD2 identical over 11 bases. V lost 5 bases to trimming and J lost 5 bases; unmatched junction nucleotides: 7. CDR1 and CDR2 from the germline V gene are SNHLY and FYNNEI. The CDR3 has 15 residues. The CDR3 nucleotides are TGTGCCAGCAGTTTAGCGGGGGGGCCTCGGGAGACCCAGTACTTC. It is translated as CASSLAGGPRETQYF.

V is TRBV6-2 or TRBV6-3 and J is TRBJ1-1; D is ambiguous. The CDR3 loop spans 15 amino acids. V lost 7 bases and J 0 bases, leaving 15 bases between the germline ends. Per the germline V gene, CDR1 is MNHEY and CDR2 is SVGEGT. This chain's CDR3 is CASTVSAGMNTEAFF. For the CDR3, the DNA is TGTGCCAGCACCGTATCCGCTGGCATGAACACTGAAGCTTTCTTT.